One and the same sample provided the 32 T cell receptor beta chains below, sequenced in a study of vaccination and CD4 T cells after COVID-19. The sample's treatment: roughly 10-day PBMC culture with coronavirus spike peptide pools or control peptides (ViraFEST assay). Collection of the unexposed donor's CD4+ T cells took place before the COVID-19 pandemic (2011-2018). Sequenced with the Oncomine TCR Beta short-read assay was DNA taken from cultured CD4+ T cells. It was from cultured CD4+ T cells that genomic DNA was extracted. TCRdb reanalysed the PCR reads using MiXCR and keeps one entry per CDR3 protein. The sample shows about 10,000 distinct CDR3 sequences, roughly a third of them seen only once. No antigens are known for them. Sequencing used CD4+ T cells from blood, cultured in vitro. The receptors were sampled from a human donor in good health.

This clonotype was recorded only once. This sequence joins TRBV11-2 and TRBJ2-5, with 9 bases identical to TRBD1. Germline CDR1 is SGHAT and CDR2 is FQNNGV. The ends lost 6 bases at V and 5 bases at J; junction bases unmatched: 10. CDR3 size: 15 residues. This CDR3 reads CASRQGASPPETQYF. The CDR3 region has the DNA TGTGCCAGCAGACAGGGGGCGAGCCCCCCCGAGACCCAGTACTTC.

This clonotype was counted between two and nine times. The gene calls are TRBV6-5 and TRBJ2-2; 9 bases line up with TRBD2. Germline loops: CDR1 MNHEY, CDR2 SVGAGI. The CDR3 covers 15 residues. V lost 2 bases to trimming and J lost 7 bases; unmatched junction nucleotides: 5. The CDR3 DNA reads TGTGCCAGCAGTTACGGGACTAGCTTGTTCGGGGAGCTGTTTTTT. Encoded protein: CASSYGTSLFGELFF.

This chain links TRBV5-6 with TRBJ1-2; TRBD1 matches at 7 bases. CDR1 and CDR2 from the germline V gene are SGHDT and YYEEEE. V lost 4 bases, J lost 9 bases, and 9 bases stayed unmatched. This CDR3 has 13 residues. CDR3 residues: CASSLDRVASYTF. Here the CDR3 DNA reads TGTGCCAGCAGCCTAGACAGGGTTGCAAGCTACACCTTC.

By share of the sample, this clonotype is medium-sized. V gene TRBV20-1 combines with J gene TRBJ1-5; TRBD1 is a possible D gene (6 bases). Germline CDR1 reads DFQATT; CDR2 reads SNEGSKA (reference sequence). The CDR3 covers 13 residues. Trimming pared 3 bases from V and 6 bases from J, leaving 12 bases between. The CDR3 nucleotides are TGCAGTGCTAGTAACAGGGTAGGTCAGCCCCAGCATTTT. Its protein is CSASNRVGQPQHF.

The genes are TRBV11-2 and TRBJ2-5, with a possible D match to TRBD1 (5 bases). The CDR3 spans 17 residues. V was shortened by 3 bases and J by 1 base, with 18 bases between the two germline ends. CDR1 SGHAT and CDR2 FQNNGV come from the germline V gene. CDR3 residues: CASSFDIQGLGQETQYF. The CDR3 DNA follows: TGTGCCAGCAGCTTTGACATCCAGGGTCTCGGCCAAGAGACCCAGTACTTC.

The table lists this clonotype with a few counts. The V call is TRBV27, the J call TRBJ2-7, with D perhaps TRBD2 (6 bases). The germline CDR1 and CDR2 sequences are MNHEY and SMNVEV (reference sequence). This CDR3 has 12 amino acids. Trimming took off 8 bases at V and 0 bases at J, with 8 bases between the two ends. The DNA for the CDR3 is TGTGCCAGCCGGGACTTCTCCTACGAGCAGTACTTC. This sequence encodes CASRDFSYEQYF.

The chain is built from TRBV7-9 and TRBJ2-4; maybe TRBD1 (5 bases). The CDR3 runs to 13 residues. CDR1 is SEHNR, CDR2 FQNEAQ, per germline (reference sequence). The V gene lost 7 bases and the J gene lost 8 bases, with 15 bases spanning the gap. In DNA, the CDR3 is TGTGCCAGCACCGCAGACAGACAAGACATTCAGTACTTC. Its protein is CASTADRQDIQYF.

This clonotype was recorded once. The rearrangement uses TRBV11-1 and TRBJ2-1, with TRBD2 matching over 8 bases. Germline V gene data show CDR1 as SGHAT and CDR2 as FQDESV (reference sequence). There are 14 residues in the CDR3. With 1 base clipped from V and 8 bases from J, the junction kept 4 bases outside the gene matches. The CDR3 loop is CASSLDQREYEQFF. As DNA, the CDR3 is TGTGCCAGCAGCTTAGACCAGCGGGAGTATGAGCAGTTCTTC.

The sample holds a few counts of this clonotype. The rearrangement uses TRBV7-9 and TRBJ2-7; TRBD1 matches 12 bases. V lost 5 bases and J lost 6; bases outside the gene matches: 8. The CDR3 is made up of 15 amino acids. Germline CDR1 reads SEHNR; CDR2 reads FQNEAQ (reference sequence). CDR3 in DNA: TGTGCCAGCAGCAAAGGGGACAGGGGGCATGGCGAGCAGTACTTC. Amino acid sequence: CASSKGDRGHGEQYF.

V and J are TRBV20-1 and TRBJ1-1, with D perhaps TRBD1 (5 bases). The length of the CDR3 is 15 residues. CDR1 is DFQATT, CDR2 SNEGSKA, per germline (reference sequence). The CDR3 DNA is TGCAGCTCACTAGTCAGGAAAGGGGTCAGCACTGAAGCTTTCTTT. Translation: CSSLVRKGVSTEAFF.

Regarding this clonotype: The junction differs from germline at one of its ends, possibly a read error. The CDR3 loop is CASRYFRGLDTDTQYF. The CDR3 nucleotides are TGTGCCAGCAGATACTTTAGGGGGTTGGACACAGATACGCAGTATTTT. The J gene is TRBJ2-3, the V gene TRBV6-5; the D gene is possibly TRBD1 (6 bases). The CDR3 length is 16 residues. Germline CDR1 and CDR2: MNHEY and SVGAGI.

This clonotype was seen a handful of times. The chain has TRBV7-3 and TRBJ2-3; D might be TRBD1 or TRBD2, each matching 6 bases. In germline, CDR1 is SGHTA, CDR2 FQGTGA. This CDR3 contains 16 residues. With 4 bases removed from V and 6 bases from J, the gap between germline ends came to 20 bases. In DNA form, the CDR3 reads TGTGCCAGCAGCTCTCTAAGGGAAGGGGGGCCTGATACGCAGTATTTT. This translates into CASSSLREGGPDTQYF.

The chain couples TRBV6-2 or TRBV6-3 to TRBJ2-2; D gene ambiguous. Germline V gene lookup returns CDR1 MNHEY and CDR2 SVGEGT. Trimming took off 6 bases at V and 5 bases at J, with 10 bases between the two ends. This CDR3 has 13 amino acids. The CDR3 reads CASSLDGTGELFF. The CDR3 DNA is TGTGCCAGCAGCCTGGACGGGACCGGGGAGCTGTTTTTT.

The rearrangement links TRBV28 to TRBJ1-2; no clear D gene. Germline V gene lookup returns CDR1 MDHEN and CDR2 SYDVKM. The CDR3 spans 14 residues. Trimming took off 3 bases at V and 5 bases at J, with 13 bases between the two ends. The CDR3: CASSLQRVPYGYTF. CDR3 coding DNA: TGTGCCAGCAGTTTGCAAAGGGTTCCTTATGGCTACACCTTC.

The rearrangement joins TRBV7-9 to TRBJ1-5; D perhaps matches TRBD1 (6 bases). Germline lookup yields CDR1 SEHNR and CDR2 FQNEAQ (reference sequence). The CDR3 spans 14 residues. The V gene lost 7 bases and the J gene lost 1 base, with 11 bases spanning the gap. The CDR3 loop reads CASKNRVSNQPQHF. In DNA, the CDR3 is TGTGCCAGCAAGAACAGGGTAAGCAATCAGCCCCAGCATTTT.

The genes are TRBV20-1 and TRBJ1-2, with 9 bases that match TRBD1. Germline V gene sequence: CDR1 DFQATT, CDR2 SNEGSKA (reference sequence). The CDR3 extends over 13 amino acids. Trimming removed 7 bases from V and 3 bases from J; junction bases left unmatched: 6. CDR3 residues: CSVGTGSYYGYTF. The CDR3 region has the DNA TGCAGTGTAGGGACAGGGTCTTACTATGGCTACACCTTC.

This clonotype has just a few counts. The V gene is TRBV20-1, the J gene TRBJ2-3; TRBD1 matches at 9 bases. Germline V CDR1 and CDR2: DFQATT, SNEGSKA (reference sequence). With 3 bases clipped from V and 5 bases from J, the junction kept 12 bases outside the gene matches. This CDR3 has 16 residues. CDR3 nucleotide sequence: TGCAGTGCTAGGAACCCGGGACAGGGAAGTGTAGATACGCAGTATTTT. The encoded protein is CSARNPGQGSVDTQYF.

This chain links TRBV6-2 or TRBV6-3 with TRBJ2-1; D is possibly TRBD2 (5 bases). Looked up from germline, CDR1 is MNHEY and CDR2 is SVGEGT. Trimming pared 6 bases from V and 7 bases from J, leaving 13 bases between. The CDR3 totals 13 residues. The CDR3 DNA sequence: TGTGCCAGCAGCTTCTGGACTGGTAATGAGCAGTTCTTC. Amino acids: CASSFWTGNEQFF.

This clonotype was detected only a few times. This rearrangement joins TRBV24-1 to TRBJ2-7; TRBD1 agrees at 9 bases. V was pared by 4 bases and J by 4 bases, with 4 bases of the junction left unmatched. Per germline, CDR1 KGHDR and CDR2 SFDVKD. The CDR3 has 14 residues. CDR3 coding DNA: TGTGCCACCAGTGACAGGGACAGGGAATACGAGCAGTACTTC. Its protein product is CATSDRDREYEQYF.

The V gene is TRBV20-1, the J gene TRBJ1-1; no definite D call. The germline gives CDR1 DFQATT, CDR2 SNEGSKA (reference sequence). The CDR3 totals 14 residues. V was clipped by 0 bases and J by 5 bases, with 13 bases between them. In DNA form, the CDR3 reads TGCAGTGCTAGAGATCCTGGACGGCCAACTGAAGCTTTCTTT. It translates to CSARDPGRPTEAFF.

This chain connects TRBV19 to TRBJ1-5; D might be TRBD1 (5 bases). The CDR3 contains 16 residues. The V gene lost 7 bases and the J gene lost 3 bases, with 19 bases spanning the gap. Germline CDR1 LNHDA, CDR2 SQIVND (reference sequence). DNA of the CDR3: TGTGCCAGTAACTCCGCGAGATGGGGGAACAATCAGCCCCAGCATTTT. Translated, it gives CASNSARWGNNQPQHF.

In this sample, this clonotype turned up a few times. The V and J genes are TRBV6-5 and TRBJ1-2, with 8 bases matching TRBD1. Germline CDR1 is MNHEY and CDR2 is SVGAGI. The CDR3 has 14 residues. Trimming took 4 bases from V and 8 from J; bases not matched to a gene: 9. The CDR3 DNA follows: TGTGCCAGCAGTTCCGAAGGCAGGGGGCAAGGCTACACCTTC. This translates into CASSSEGRGQGYTF.

The gene calls are TRBV6-1 and TRBJ2-2, with a tentative D call TRBD2 (5 bases). The ends were cut back, 11 bases at V and 4 bases at J, with 14 bases in the middle. Germline V gene sequence: CDR1 MNHNS, CDR2 SASEGT. The CDR3 spans 13 residues. CDR3 protein: CAAKRQFTGELFF. The CDR3 nucleotides are TGTGCCGCAAAGCGGCAATTCACCGGGGAGCTGTTTTTT.

This clonotype was counted only a few times. The DNA for the CDR3 is TGTGCCTCCGGGGCGAGCGGGAGGAGTACAGATACGCAGTATTTT. Protein: CASGASGRSTDTQYF. V is TRBV10-3 and J is TRBJ2-3; 9 bases align to TRBD2. Germline V lookup: CDR1 ENHRY, CDR2 SYGVKD. The V gene end was trimmed by 11 bases and the J gene end by 3 bases; junction bases not matched to a gene: 12. The CDR3 spans 15 residues.

This chain connects TRBV6-2 or TRBV6-3 to TRBJ2-3; tentatively, D is TRBD2 (5 bases). Trimming stripped 4 bases from V and 6 bases from J, with 17 bases between. The CDR3 covers 15 residues. Germline V gene lookup returns CDR1 MNHEY and CDR2 SVGEGT. The CDR3 nucleotides read TGTGCCAGCAGTTCTCCCCCGGGGATTGGGGATACGCAGTATTTT. This codes for CASSSPPGIGDTQYF.

The V call is TRBV20-1, the J call TRBJ1-4; the D gene is possibly TRBD1 (6 bases). Germline CDR1 and CDR2: DFQATT and SNEGSKA (reference sequence). Trimming stripped 0 bases from V and 0 bases from J, with 8 bases between. The CDR3 sequence is 15 residues long. The CDR3 DNA sequence: TGCAGTGCTAGAGACCCAGGGGCAACTAATGAAAAACTGTTTTTT. Its protein is CSARDPGATNEKLFF.

This clonotype has just a few counts. The chain uses TRBV19 and TRBJ1-2; possibly TRBD1 for D (5 bases). Germline V lookup: CDR1 LNHDA, CDR2 SQIVND (reference sequence). Between the trimmed V and J ends, which lost 3 bases and 7 bases, there was a span of 18 bases. CDR3 length: 15 residues. The CDR3 spells CASSIDRTVRSGYTF. Here the CDR3 DNA reads TGTGCCAGTAGTATCGACAGAACCGTGAGAAGTGGCTACACCTTC.

This clonotype came up a few times. The CDR3 reads CASSQAPGLSSGNTIYF. CDR3 DNA: TGCGCCAGCAGCCAGGCACCGGGACTGAGCTCTGGAAACACCATATATTTT. V usage is TRBV4-3 and J usage is TRBJ1-3; D perhaps matches TRBD1 (5 bases). Germline CDR1 reads LGHNA; CDR2 reads YSLEER. V gave up 3 bases and J gave up 0 bases, with 15 bases separating them. The CDR3 totals 17 residues.

As DNA, the CDR3 is TGTGCCAGCAGCTTAAAGCTCGGACCTCGGCAGTACTTC. Protein product: CASSLKLGPRQYF. V and J are TRBV6-1 and TRBJ2-7; the D is unclear. Germline CDR1 reads MNHNS; CDR2 reads SASEGT. The CDR3 has 13 amino acids. The V gene lost 6 bases and the J gene lost 9 bases, with 18 bases spanning the gap.

Here the CDR3 DNA reads TGCAGTGCCCAAAGCGGGACCTACAATGAGCAGTTCTTC. Translating gives CSAQSGTYNEQFF. This chain uses TRBV20-1 with TRBJ2-1; 7 positions agree with TRBD2. The germline V gene encodes CDR1 DFQATT and CDR2 SNEGSKA (reference sequence). V lost 6 bases, J lost 2 bases, and 4 bases stayed unmatched. This CDR3 has 13 amino acids.

V and J are TRBV6-1 and TRBJ1-5; D is unresolved. The CDR3 runs 17 residues. Germline lookup yields CDR1 MNHNS and CDR2 SASEGT. V lost 1 base, J lost 7 bases, and 20 bases lay in between. This chain's CDR3 is CASSEERRDLSEQPQHF. The CDR3 DNA sequence: TGTGCCAGCAGTGAAGAAAGGAGGGATTTATCTGAACAGCCCCAGCATTTT.

The chain combines TRBV7-3 with TRBJ2-3, with a weak D call TRBD2 (5 bases). V was pared by 6 bases and J by 8 bases, with 12 bases between. The CDR3 is 12 amino acids. CDR1 and CDR2 from the germline V gene are SGHTA and FQGTGA. The CDR3 sequence is CASSPIGGTQYF. CDR3 bases: TGTGCCAGCAGTCCCATAGGAGGTACGCAGTATTTT.